The present TCR beta chain was sequenced within a study of technical replicates of blood from a handful of donors (dated 2017 in TCRdb). A note on this clone: Its antigen target is currently unknown. It has no much larger one-base neighbor in the sample; base qualities were not kept.

From the germline V gene, CDR1 is MNHNS and CDR2 is SASEGT. V and J lose 6 bases and 5 bases, and a span of 13 bases separates them. Spanning cysteine to phenylalanine, the CDR3 consists of 13 amino acids. CDR3 DNA only is kept here, 39 bases in frame from base 1. Library preparation was by the immunoSEQ multiplex PCR assay. This immuneACCESS table, as held by TCRdb, lists in-frame sequences with V and J called but not all clones. Of the missing ones, under half trace to an unresolved V gene in checked studies; the others have no known cause. For this sample there are more than 65,000 clones; 95% to 97% appear just once. 0.25% to 0.3% of the sample comes from the top ten.

The sample taken for sequencing was T cells isolated from PBMCs. The receptor's source is a human donor in good health. The rearrangement combines TRBV6-1 with TRBJ2-5; the D gene is possibly TRBD1, with 5 bases matching. The base sequence is TGTGCCAGCAGAGAGACAGTTGGGGAGACCCAGTACTTC. Translation gives CASRETVGETQYF.